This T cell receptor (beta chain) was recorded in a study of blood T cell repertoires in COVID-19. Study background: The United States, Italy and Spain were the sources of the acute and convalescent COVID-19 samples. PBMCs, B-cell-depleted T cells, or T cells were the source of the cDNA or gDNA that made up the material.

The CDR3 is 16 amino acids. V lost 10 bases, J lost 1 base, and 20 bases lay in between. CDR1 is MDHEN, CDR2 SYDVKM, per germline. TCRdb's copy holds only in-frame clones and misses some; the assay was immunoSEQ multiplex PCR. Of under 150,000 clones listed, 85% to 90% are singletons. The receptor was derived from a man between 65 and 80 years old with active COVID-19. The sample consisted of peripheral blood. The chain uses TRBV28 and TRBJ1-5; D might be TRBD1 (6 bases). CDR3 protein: CATAFGARGSNQPQHF. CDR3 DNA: TGTGCCACCGCCTTTGGGGCCAGGGGAAGCAATCAGCCCCAGCATTTT. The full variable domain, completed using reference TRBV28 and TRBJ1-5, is DVKVTQSSRYLVKRTGEKVFLECVQDMDHENMFWYRQDPGLGLRLIYFSYDVKMKEKGDIPEGYSVSREKKERFSLILESASTNQTSMYLCATAFGARGSNQPQHFGDGTRLSIL.